The clone carrying this T cell receptor beta chain was detected many times. What it recognizes is unknown. The entry originates in a study of T cell repertoires in cytomegalovirus infection. Study details: Public TCR beta signatures marked donors with CMV infection and the matching HLA. Study results and limitations: The cumulative frequency of public TCR beta families identified carriers of CMV plus the relevant HLA. Dominating the ex vivo response were TCR beta clonotypes that were CMV-specific and HLA-C-restricted.

This CDR3 contains 17 residues. The ends were cut back, 7 bases at V and 4 bases at J, with 25 bases in the middle. CDR1 is SEHNR and CDR2 is FQNEAQ in the germline V gene (reference sequence). TCRdb recomputed calls from the reads with MiXCR, one row per CDR3 protein. In the table there are approximately 250,000 distinct CDR3 sequences, approximately 13% of which are singletons. Sequences were obtained from PBMCs. The rearrangement uses TRBV7-9 and TRBJ1-1, with D possibly being TRBD1 (5 bases). The receptor was isolated from a human donor in good health (CMV status not recorded). Some clones in this sample may be carry-over from other donors' samples. The DNA of the CDR3 is TGTGCCAGCAACCTCGACCCTCAAGGTTTAAGGGGCACTGAAGCTTTCTTT. Protein sequence: CASNLDPQGLRGTEAFF.